This TCR beta chain came from a study of CD8+CD57+ T cells in acquired aplastic anemia. Profiling that covered TCR beta VDJ and CDR3 relied on genomic DNA as its template. In TCRdb, the reads were re-called with MiXCR into one record per CDR3 protein. The sample lists around 430,000 distinct CDR3 sequences, under 40% occurring once. General study points: Patients were compared with controls for CD8+ Simpson's diversity, and no significant difference emerged.

The CDR3 is made up of 15 amino acids. CDR1 and CDR2 (germline): SGHRS, YFSETQ. V shed 0 bases, J shed 8 bases, and the junction held 7 bases outside the gene matches. Patients included in sequencing had previously demonstrated CD8+CD57+ cell expansion by flow cytometry. Every patient had severe acquired aplastic anemia. Only a few counts were recorded for this clonotype. What it binds is unknown. Sequencing was carried out using sorted CD4+, CD8+, or CD8+CD57+ T cells (not recorded which) from PBMCs. The chain recombines TRBV5-1 with TRBJ1-2; 10 nucleotides match TRBD1. The receptor was isolated from a human donor with aplastic anemia. CDR3 DNA sequence: TGCGCCAGCAGCTTGGTAGGGGGACAGGGGACCGGCTACACCTTC. Translated, it gives CASSLVGGQGTGYTF.